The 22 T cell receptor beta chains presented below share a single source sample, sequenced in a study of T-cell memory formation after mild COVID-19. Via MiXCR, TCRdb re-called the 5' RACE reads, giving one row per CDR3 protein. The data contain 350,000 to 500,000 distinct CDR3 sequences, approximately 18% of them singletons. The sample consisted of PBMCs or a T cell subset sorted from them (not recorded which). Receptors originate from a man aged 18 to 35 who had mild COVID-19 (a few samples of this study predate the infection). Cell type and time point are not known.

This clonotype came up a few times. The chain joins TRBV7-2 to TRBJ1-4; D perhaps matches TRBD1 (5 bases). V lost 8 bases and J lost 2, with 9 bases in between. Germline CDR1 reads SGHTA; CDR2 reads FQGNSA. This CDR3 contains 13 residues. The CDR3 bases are TGTGCCAGCCACCGGGGGACTAATGAAAAACTGTTTTTT. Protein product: CASHRGTNEKLFF.

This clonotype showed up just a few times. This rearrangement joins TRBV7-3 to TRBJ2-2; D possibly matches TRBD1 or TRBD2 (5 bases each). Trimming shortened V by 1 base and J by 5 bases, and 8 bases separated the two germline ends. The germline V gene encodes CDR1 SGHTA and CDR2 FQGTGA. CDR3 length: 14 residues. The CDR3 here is CASSLRRTTGELFF. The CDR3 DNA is TGTGCCAGCAGCTTAAGGAGGACAACCGGGGAGCTGTTTTTT. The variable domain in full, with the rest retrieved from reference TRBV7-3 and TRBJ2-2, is GAGVSQTPSNKVTEKGKYVELRCDPISGHTALYWYRQSLGQGPEFLIYFQGTGAADDSGLPNDRFFAVRPEGSVSTLKIQRTERGDSAVYLCASSLRRTTGELFFGEGSRLTVL.

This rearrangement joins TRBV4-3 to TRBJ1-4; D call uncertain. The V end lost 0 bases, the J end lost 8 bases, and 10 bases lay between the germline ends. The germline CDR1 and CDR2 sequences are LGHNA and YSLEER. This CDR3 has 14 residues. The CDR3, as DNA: TGCGCCAGCAGCCAAGATGGAAGGGCCGAAAAACTGTTTTTT. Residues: CASSQDGRAEKLFF.

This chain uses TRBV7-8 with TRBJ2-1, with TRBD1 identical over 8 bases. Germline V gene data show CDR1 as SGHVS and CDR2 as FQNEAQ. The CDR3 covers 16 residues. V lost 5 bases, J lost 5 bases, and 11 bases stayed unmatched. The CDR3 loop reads CASSVGTGQGHNEQFF. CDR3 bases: TGTGCCAGCAGCGTAGGTACCGGACAGGGACACAATGAGCAGTTCTTC.

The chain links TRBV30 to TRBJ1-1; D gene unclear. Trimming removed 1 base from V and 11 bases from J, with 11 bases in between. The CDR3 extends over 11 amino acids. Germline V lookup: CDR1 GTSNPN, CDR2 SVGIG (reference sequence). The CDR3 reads CAWSDMVEAFF. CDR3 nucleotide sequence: TGTGCCTGGAGTGACATGGTGGAGGCTTTCTTT.

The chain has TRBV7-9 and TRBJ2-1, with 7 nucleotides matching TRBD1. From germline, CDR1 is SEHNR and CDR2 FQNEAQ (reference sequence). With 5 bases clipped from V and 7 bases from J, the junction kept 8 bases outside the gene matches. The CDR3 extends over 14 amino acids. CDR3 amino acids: CASSDWTGRNEQFF. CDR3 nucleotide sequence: TGTGCCAGCAGCGACTGGACAGGTCGGAATGAGCAGTTCTTC.

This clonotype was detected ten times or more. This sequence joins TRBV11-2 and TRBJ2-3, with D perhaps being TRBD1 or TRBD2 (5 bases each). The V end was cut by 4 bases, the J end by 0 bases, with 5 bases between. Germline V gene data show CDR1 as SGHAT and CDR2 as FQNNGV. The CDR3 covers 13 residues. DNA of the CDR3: TGTGCCAGCAGCTGGGACAGCACAGATACGCAGTATTTT. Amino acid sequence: CASSWDSTDTQYF.

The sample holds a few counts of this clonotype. CDR3 sequence reads: CASRAPWTLNTEAFF. The CDR3 bases are TGTGCCAGCAGGGCACCATGGACACTGAACACTGAAGCTTTCTTT. The chain carries TRBV7-9 and TRBJ1-1, with D perhaps TRBD1 (5 bases). Germline CDR1 is SEHNR and CDR2 is FQNEAQ (reference sequence). With 6 bases removed from V and 0 bases from J, the gap between germline ends came to 14 bases. This CDR3 has 15 residues.

CDR3 DNA: TGCGCCAGCAGTCATTTAGCGGGGCGAGCCACCGGGGAGCTGTTTTTT. It specifies CASSHLAGRATGELFF. The rearrangement joins TRBV4-1 to TRBJ2-2; 8 bases agree with TRBD2. This CDR3 has 16 residues. The V and J ends lost 6 bases and 4 bases, in that order; junction bases with no gene match: 10. The germline V gene encodes CDR1 MGHRA and CDR2 YSYEKL.

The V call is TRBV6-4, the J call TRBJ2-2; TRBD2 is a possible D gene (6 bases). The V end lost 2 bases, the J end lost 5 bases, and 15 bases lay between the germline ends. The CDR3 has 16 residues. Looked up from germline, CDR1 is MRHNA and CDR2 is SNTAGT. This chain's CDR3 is CASSDGWGEKTGELFF. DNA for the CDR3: TGTGCCAGCAGTGACGGCTGGGGGGAAAAGACCGGGGAGCTGTTTTTT.

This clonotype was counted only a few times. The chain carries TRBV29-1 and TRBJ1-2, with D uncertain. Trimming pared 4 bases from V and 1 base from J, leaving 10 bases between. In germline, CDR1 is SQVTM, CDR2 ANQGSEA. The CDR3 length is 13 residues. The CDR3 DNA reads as TGCAGCGTTGGCACGGGAATTAACTATGGCTACACCTTC. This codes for CSVGTGINYGYTF.

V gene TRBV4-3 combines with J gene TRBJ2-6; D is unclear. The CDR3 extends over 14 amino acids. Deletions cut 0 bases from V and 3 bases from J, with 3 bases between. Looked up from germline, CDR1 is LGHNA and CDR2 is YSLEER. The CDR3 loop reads CASSQDVGANVLTF. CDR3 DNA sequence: TGCGCCAGCAGCCAAGATGTTGGGGCCAACGTCCTGACTTTC.

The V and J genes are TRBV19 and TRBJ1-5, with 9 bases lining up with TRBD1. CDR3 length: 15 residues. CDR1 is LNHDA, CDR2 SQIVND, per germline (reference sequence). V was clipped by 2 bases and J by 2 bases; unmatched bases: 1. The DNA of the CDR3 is TGTGCCAGTAGTATATGGGACAGGGGCAATCAGCCCCAGCATTTT. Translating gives CASSIWDRGNQPQHF.

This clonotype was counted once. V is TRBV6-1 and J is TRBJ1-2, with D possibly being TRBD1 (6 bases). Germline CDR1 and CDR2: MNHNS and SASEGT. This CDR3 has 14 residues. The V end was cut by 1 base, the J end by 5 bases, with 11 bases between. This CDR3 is CASSEGQASYGYTF. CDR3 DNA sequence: TGTGCCAGCAGTGAAGGACAGGCCTCTTATGGCTACACCTTC.

CDR3 residues: CASSVGGPYNEQFF. The DNA for the CDR3 is TGTGCCAGCAGCGTAGGAGGGCCCTACAATGAGCAGTTCTTC. The rearrangement links TRBV9 to TRBJ2-1; D might be TRBD2 (5 bases). CDR1 and CDR2 (germline): SGDLS, YYNGEE. The CDR3 runs to 14 residues. Trimming took 0 bases from V and 2 from J, leaving 6 bases between them.

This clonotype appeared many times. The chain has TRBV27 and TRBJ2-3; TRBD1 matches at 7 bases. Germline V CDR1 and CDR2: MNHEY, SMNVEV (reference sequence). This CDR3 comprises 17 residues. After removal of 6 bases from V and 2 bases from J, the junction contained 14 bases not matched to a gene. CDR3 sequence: CASSTPTGRPNTDTQYF. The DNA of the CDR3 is TGTGCCAGCAGCACCCCGACAGGGCGCCCTAACACAGATACGCAGTATTTT.

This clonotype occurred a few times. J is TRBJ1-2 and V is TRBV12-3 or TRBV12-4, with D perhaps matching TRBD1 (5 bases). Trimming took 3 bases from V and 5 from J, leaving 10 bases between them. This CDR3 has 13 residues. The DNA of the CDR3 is TGTGCCAGCAGTTTTCAGGGTCAATATGGCTACACCTTC. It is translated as CASSFQGQYGYTF.

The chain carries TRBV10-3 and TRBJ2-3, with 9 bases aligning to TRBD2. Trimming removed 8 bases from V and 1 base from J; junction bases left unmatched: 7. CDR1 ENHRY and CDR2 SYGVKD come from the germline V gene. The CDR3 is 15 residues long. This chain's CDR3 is CAIGVASGGTDTQYF. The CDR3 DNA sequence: TGTGCCATCGGGGTGGCTAGCGGGGGCACAGATACGCAGTATTTT.

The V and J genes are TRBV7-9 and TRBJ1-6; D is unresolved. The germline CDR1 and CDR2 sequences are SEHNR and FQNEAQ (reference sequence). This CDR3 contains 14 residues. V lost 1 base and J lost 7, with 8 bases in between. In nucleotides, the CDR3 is TGTGCCAGCAGCTTAGAGGATACCAATTCACCCCTCCACTTT. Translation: CASSLEDTNSPLHF.

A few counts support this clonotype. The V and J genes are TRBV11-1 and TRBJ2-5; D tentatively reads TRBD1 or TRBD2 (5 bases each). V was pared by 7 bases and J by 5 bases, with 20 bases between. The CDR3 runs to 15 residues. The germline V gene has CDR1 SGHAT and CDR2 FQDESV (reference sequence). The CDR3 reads CASMKSGTGRETQYF. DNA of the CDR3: TGTGCCAGCATGAAATCCGGGACCGGTAGGGAGACCCAGTACTTC.

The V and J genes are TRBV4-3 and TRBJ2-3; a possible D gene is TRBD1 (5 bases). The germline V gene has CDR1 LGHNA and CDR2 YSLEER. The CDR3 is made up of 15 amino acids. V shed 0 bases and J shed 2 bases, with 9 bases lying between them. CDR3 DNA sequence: TGCGCCAGCAGCCAAGATAGACAGTTCACAGATACGCAGTATTTT. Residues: CASSQDRQFTDTQYF.

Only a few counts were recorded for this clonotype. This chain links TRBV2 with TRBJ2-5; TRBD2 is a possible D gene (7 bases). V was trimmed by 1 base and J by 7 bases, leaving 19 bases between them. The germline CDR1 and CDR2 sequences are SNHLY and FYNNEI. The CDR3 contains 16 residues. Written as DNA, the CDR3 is TGTGCCAGCAGTGAAGGTGGAGGGGGGGACCTCTGGACCCAGTACTTC. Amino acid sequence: CASSEGGGGDLWTQYF. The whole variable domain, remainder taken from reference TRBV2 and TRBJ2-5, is EPEVTQTPSHQVTQMGQEVILRCVPISNHLYFYWYRQILGQKVEFLVSFYNNEISEKSEIFDDQFSVERPDGSNFTLKIRSTKLEDSAMYFCASSEGGGGDLWTQYFGPGTRLLVL.